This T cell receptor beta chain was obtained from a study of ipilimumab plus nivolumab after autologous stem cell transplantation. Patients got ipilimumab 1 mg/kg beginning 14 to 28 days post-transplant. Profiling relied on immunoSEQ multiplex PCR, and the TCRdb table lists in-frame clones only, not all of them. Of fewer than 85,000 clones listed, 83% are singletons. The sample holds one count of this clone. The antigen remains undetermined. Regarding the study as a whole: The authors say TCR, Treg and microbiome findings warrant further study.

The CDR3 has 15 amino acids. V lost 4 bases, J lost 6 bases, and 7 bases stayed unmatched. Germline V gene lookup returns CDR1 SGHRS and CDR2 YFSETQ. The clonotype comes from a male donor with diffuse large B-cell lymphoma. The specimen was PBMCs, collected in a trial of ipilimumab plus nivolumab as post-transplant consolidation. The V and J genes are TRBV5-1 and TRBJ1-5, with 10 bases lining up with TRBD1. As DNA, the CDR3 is TGCGCCAGCAGCACCGGGACAGGGGAGGGTCAGCCCCAGCATTTT. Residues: CASSTGTGEGQPQHF.